The 29 T cell receptor beta chains presented below share a single source sample, sequenced in a study of OX40 agonist ivuxolimab in advanced cancers. The data were produced by immunoSEQ multiplex PCR, yet TCRdb's version contains in-frame clones alone and is incomplete. This table holds tens of thousands of clones, approximately 90% found once. The sequenced sample was CD4+ or CD8+ T cells sorted from blood, obtained in a trial of the OX40 agonist ivuxolimab. The source of these receptors is an adult with an advanced solid tumor such as melanoma, head and neck, liver or kidney cancer.

The chain has TRBV5-1 and TRBJ2-7, with D maybe TRBD2 (6 bases). Trimming took off 0 bases at V and 3 bases at J, with 10 bases between the two ends. The CDR3 length is 14 residues. Germline CDR1 is SGHRS and CDR2 is YFSETQ. This CDR3 reads CASSLAGGLYEQYF. CDR3 nucleotides: TGCGCCAGCAGCTTGGCTGGGGGACTCTACGAGCAGTACTTC.

This chain uses TRBV14 with TRBJ2-2; D is tentatively TRBD1 or TRBD2 (6 bases each). CDR3 length equals 16 residues. Between the trimmed V and J ends, which lost 2 bases and 3 bases, there was a span of 13 bases. Germline V gives CDR1 SGHDN, CDR2 FVKESK. CDR3 coding DNA: TGTGCCAGCAGCCAACTCCAGGGGACTTACACCGGGGAGCTGTTTTTT. Protein sequence: CASSQLQGTYTGELFF.

The V gene is TRBV28, the J gene TRBJ1-2; D remains unclear. The CDR3 totals 16 residues. Germline V CDR1 and CDR2: MDHEN, SYDVKM. Trimming removed 4 bases from V and 0 bases from J, with 15 bases in between. The CDR3 spells CASSSPRRHSNYGYTF. The CDR3, as DNA: TGTGCCAGCAGTTCCCCCAGACGGCACTCTAACTATGGCTACACCTTC.

The rearrangement uses TRBV11-3 and TRBJ2-1; 11 bases agree with TRBD2. This CDR3 has 16 residues. Per the germline V gene, CDR1 is SGHNT and CDR2 is YENEEA. J was trimmed by 0 bases and V by 5 bases; bases with no gene match: 3. In DNA form, the CDR3 reads TGTGCCAGCAGCCTCACTAGCGGGAGCTCCTACAATGAGCAGTTCTTC. This encodes CASSLTSGSSYNEQFF.

The genes are TRBV6-5 and TRBJ2-1; no firm D call. The CDR3 length is 12 residues. Trimming pared 4 bases from V and 6 bases from J, leaving 7 bases between. Germline V lookup: CDR1 MNHEY, CDR2 SVGAGI. In DNA, the CDR3 is TGTGCCAGCAGTTTAATTGGCAATGAGCAGTTCTTC. Its translation is CASSLIGNEQFF.

The chain combines TRBV30 with TRBJ2-3; 7 nucleotides agree with TRBD2. CDR1 and CDR2 (germline): GTSNPN, SVGIG (reference sequence). The CDR3 is made up of 14 amino acids. V shed 4 bases and J 6 bases; nucleotides not matched to a gene: 10. CDR3 nucleotide sequence: TGTGCCTGGAACCGACTAGCTTCGGCCGATACGCAGTATTTT. Protein sequence: CAWNRLASADTQYF.

This clone came up a few times. CDR3 loop: CASSPWDGNSPLHF. DNA for the CDR3: TGTGCCAGCAGCCCTTGGGACGGCAATTCACCCCTCCACTTT. The V and J genes are TRBV7-9 and TRBJ1-6, with D tentatively TRBD1 (5 bases). V was shortened by 5 bases and J by 7 bases, with 12 bases between the two germline ends. This CDR3 region has 14 residues. Germline V CDR1 and CDR2: SEHNR, FQNEAQ (reference sequence). The full variable domain, completed using reference TRBV7-9 and TRBJ1-6, is DTGVSQNPRHKITKRGQNVTFRCDPISEHNRLYWYRQTLGQGPEFLTYFQNEAQLEKSRLLSDRFSAERPKGSFSTLEIQRTEQGDSAMYLCASSPWDGNSPLHFGNGTRLTVT.

The rearrangement uses TRBV27 and TRBJ2-2; TRBD2 is a possible D gene (7 bases). CDR1 and CDR2 (germline): MNHEY, SMNVEV (reference sequence). Between the trimmed V and J ends, which lost 7 bases and 0 bases, there was a span of 15 bases. CDR3 length equals 16 residues. CDR3 protein: CASTSLGGANTGELFF. The CDR3 bases are TGTGCCAGCACGTCCCTAGGGGGGGCGAACACCGGGGAGCTGTTTTTT.

The CDR3 here is CASSVEGQGNPWGNEQFF. CDR3 sequence (DNA): TGTGCCAGCAGCGTAGAAGGACAGGGGAACCCGTGGGGCAATGAGCAGTTCTTC. The chain has TRBV9 and TRBJ2-1, with 9 bases matching TRBD1. V lost 0 bases to trimming and J lost 6 bases; unmatched junction nucleotides: 13. Germline V lookup: CDR1 SGDLS, CDR2 YYNGEE. This CDR3 has 18 amino acids.

In its sample, this clone was seen once. The V call is TRBV11-3, the J call TRBJ2-1; D may be TRBD1 (7 bases). Germline CDR1 is SGHNT and CDR2 is YENEEA. This CDR3 is 16 amino acids long. V was cut by 2 bases and J by 1 base, with 12 bases left in between. The CDR3 bases are TGTGCCAGCAGCTTACGGGACAGCGGGTCCTACAATGAGCAGTTCTTC. Its translation: CASSLRDSGSYNEQFF.

The chain couples TRBV10-3 to TRBJ2-5; TRBD2 agrees at 13 bases. The end of the DNA aligns better with TRBJ2-7, so the J call may be wrong. Germline assignment: CDR1 ENHRY and CDR2 SYGVKD. The CDR3 contains 18 residues. CDR3 in amino acids: CAISELGLAGVSSYEQYF. The CDR3 nucleotides read TGTGCCATCAGTGAGTTAGGACTAGCGGGAGTATCGTCCTACGAGCAGTACTTC.

This clone was counted once. V is TRBV14 and J is TRBJ2-5, with 7 bases matching TRBD2. This CDR3 has 15 amino acids. The germline V gene has CDR1 SGHDN and CDR2 FVKESK. V was clipped by 1 base and J by 4 bases; unmatched bases: 6. This CDR3 reads CASSQVRGRGETQYF. The CDR3 DNA reads as TGTGCCAGCAGCCAAGTCAGAGGGAGGGGAGAGACCCAGTACTTC.

This chain uses TRBV28 with TRBJ2-2; 9 nucleotides align to TRBD1. Germline V gene data show CDR1 as MDHEN and CDR2 as SYDVKM. The CDR3 has 16 residues. The J segment lost 5 bases and the V segment lost 2 bases, leaving 6 bases of the junction unmatched. The CDR3 is CASSLEDRGFTGELFF. The CDR3 nucleotides read TGTGCCAGCAGTTTAGAGGACAGGGGATTTACCGGGGAGCTGTTTTTT.

The rearrangement links TRBV9 to TRBJ2-3, with D unclear. Germline CDR1 and CDR2: SGDLS and YYNGEE. V lost 4 bases and J 0 bases, leaving 12 bases between the germline ends. The CDR3 covers 15 residues. CDR3 in DNA: TGTGCCAGCAGCCCGGAAGAAACTAGCACAGATACGCAGTATTTT. It codes for CASSPEETSTDTQYF.

The chain recombines TRBV5-1 with TRBJ1-5; 10 positions agree with TRBD1. The germline V gene encodes CDR1 SGHRS and CDR2 YFSETQ. V shed 4 bases and J 7 bases; nucleotides not matched to a gene: 29. This CDR3 is built from 22 residues. CDR3 sequence (DNA): TGCGCCAGCAGCCTGGGGGGATACCGGGACAGGGGCCTCGGACCTGTGGGACAGCCCCAGCATTTT. It encodes CASSLGGYRDRGLGPVGQPQHF.

A single count supports this clone. V is TRBV13 and J is TRBJ1-2; 9 bases match TRBD1. CDR1 is PRHDT, CDR2 FYEKMQ, per germline (reference sequence). The J segment lost 4 bases and the V segment lost 2 bases, leaving 11 bases of the junction unmatched. This CDR3 is 17 amino acids long. The CDR3 nucleotides are TGTGCCAGCAGCTTACGGACACAGGGGGCAGGGGCCTATGGCTACACCTTC. It specifies CASSLRTQGAGAYGYTF.

V and J are TRBV5-1 and TRBJ2-5; 8 nucleotides align to TRBD2. With 0 bases clipped from V and 1 base from J, the junction kept 5 bases outside the gene matches. CDR1 is SGHRS, CDR2 YFSETQ, per germline. The CDR3 is 16 amino acids. The CDR3 sequence is CASSLDSGGPQETQYF. CDR3 DNA: TGCGCCAGCAGCTTGGACAGCGGGGGCCCCCAAGAGACCCAGTACTTC.

The V gene is TRBV27, the J gene TRBJ2-3, with D uncertain. The V end was cut by 2 bases, the J end by 3 bases, with 3 bases between. The CDR3 loop spans 12 amino acids. The germline V gene encodes CDR1 MNHEY and CDR2 SMNVEV (reference sequence). The CDR3 nucleotides read TGTGCCAGCAGTTTAGGAACAGATACGCAGTATTTT. This gives the protein CASSLGTDTQYF.

This clone was found once. This sequence joins TRBV7-9 and TRBJ2-1; no firm D call. Per germline, CDR1 SEHNR and CDR2 FQNEAQ (reference sequence). This CDR3 has 15 amino acids. V lost 6 bases to trimming and J lost 2 bases, with 14 bases between them. The CDR3 is CASRTAHLTYNEQFF. CDR3 nucleotide sequence: TGTGCCAGCAGGACGGCGCACTTGACCTACAATGAGCAGTTCTTC.

This clone was counted once. V is TRBV28 and J is TRBJ1-5, with 10 bases aligning to TRBD1. V shed 2 bases, J shed 5 bases, and the junction held 9 bases outside the gene matches. The germline gives CDR1 MDHEN, CDR2 SYDVKM. The CDR3 extends over 17 amino acids. CDR3: CASSLIGQGVEDQPQHF. CDR3 DNA: TGTGCCAGCAGTTTAATCGGACAGGGGGTGGAGGATCAGCCCCAGCATTTT.

The J gene is TRBJ2-7, the V gene TRBV7-6; D is undetermined. The germline V gene has CDR1 SGHVS and CDR2 FNYEAQ. The CDR3 contains 13 residues. Trimming left V 2 bases short and J 6 bases short, with 11 bases between. The CDR3 loop is CASSLSYSREQYF. The DNA of the CDR3 is TGTGCCAGCAGCTTATCCTACTCCCGCGAGCAGTACTTC.

The chain is built from TRBV27 and TRBJ1-1; 8 bases are a match to TRBD1. Germline V gives CDR1 MNHEY, CDR2 SMNVEV (reference sequence). The CDR3 has 16 residues. The V segment lost 3 bases and the J segment 7 bases; nucleotides outside the gene matches: 13. The CDR3 region is CASSFTGTGLGGEAFF. The CDR3, as DNA: TGTGCCAGCAGTTTCACCGGGACAGGTCTAGGCGGTGAAGCTTTCTTT.

The V call is TRBV28, the J call TRBJ1-5; D perhaps matches TRBD1 (6 bases). CDR1 and CDR2 from the germline V gene are MDHEN and SYDVKM. The CDR3 totals 14 residues. V was cut by 7 bases and J by 5 bases, with 15 bases left in between. CDR3 sequence: CASNSQGADQPQHF. CDR3 coding DNA: TGTGCCAGCAATTCACAGGGAGCCGATCAGCCCCAGCATTTT.

This chain connects TRBV19 to TRBJ2-5, with 9 bases that match TRBD1. CDR3 length: 14 residues. The germline V gene has CDR1 LNHDA and CDR2 SQIVND (reference sequence). V shed 3 bases, J shed 5 bases, and the junction held 4 bases outside the gene matches. The CDR3 region is CASSMGQGGETQYF. CDR3 sequence (DNA): TGTGCCAGTAGTATGGGACAGGGTGGGGAGACCCAGTACTTC.

V and J are TRBV9 and TRBJ2-2; D gene unclear. The V end was cut by 4 bases, the J end by 2 bases, with 3 bases between. This CDR3 comprises 12 residues. Germline CDR1 reads SGDLS; CDR2 reads YYNGEE. The chain's CDR3 is CASSSNTGELFF. Written as DNA, the CDR3 is TGTGCCAGCAGCTCTAACACCGGGGAGCTGTTTTTT.

The chain combines TRBV4-1 with TRBJ2-3, with D hard to call. This CDR3 has 12 amino acids. Deletions cut 1 base from V and 5 bases from J, with 4 bases between. Looked up from germline, CDR1 is MGHRA and CDR2 is YSYEKL. CDR3 DNA sequence: TGCGCCAGCAGCCAAGGAGGAGATACGCAGTATTTT. As protein: CASSQGGDTQYF.

The table lists this clone with a count of one. The chain joins TRBV12-2 to TRBJ1-2. TRBV12-2 is a listed pseudogene. The CDR3 runs to 13 residues. CDR3 bases: TGTGCAAGAAAAAGTGGCTATAACTATGGCTACACCTTC. As protein: CARKSGYNYGYTF.

The chain carries TRBV28 and TRBJ1-2, with a possible D match to TRBD1 (6 bases). Germline V lookup: CDR1 MDHEN, CDR2 SYDVKM. The CDR3 is 14 amino acids. Trimming pared 4 bases from V and 7 bases from J, leaving 16 bases between. The CDR3 loop reads CASSSMEGVGGYTF. CDR3 sequence (DNA): TGTGCCAGCAGTTCTATGGAGGGGGTAGGTGGCTACACCTTC.

The CDR3 bases are TGTGCCAGCAGCCTGGAGACAGGCAGCTCCTACGAGCAGTACTTC. Protein sequence: CASSLETGSSYEQYF. The chain combines TRBV5-4 with TRBJ2-7; D possibly corresponds to TRBD1 (6 bases). Germline assignment: CDR1 SGHNT and CDR2 YYREEE (reference sequence). Trimming cost V 4 bases and J 0 bases, with 14 bases left between them. The CDR3 is 15 residues long. Supplemented by reference TRBV5-4 and TRBJ2-7, the full variable domain reads ETGVTQSPTHLIKTRGQQVTLRCSSQSGHNTVSWYQQALGQGPQFIFQYYREEENGRGNFPPRFSGLQFPNYSSELNVNALELDDSALYLCASSLETGSSYEQYFGPGTRLTVT.